The 3 T cell receptor beta chains below all came from one sample that was sequenced in a study of CD8 T cells in Susac syndrome. RNA was extracted with the RNeasy kit, and a quantity of roughly 0.5 to 1 ug was reverse transcribed using random hexamers. TCRdb passed the immunoSEQ multiplex PCR reads through MiXCR, listing each CDR3 protein once. The data show a few hundred thousand distinct CDR3 sequences, about 94% seen once. Sequencing input: CD4+ T cells from PBMCs. The receptors here all came from a human donor with multiple sclerosis.

The chain couples TRBV5-4 to TRBJ2-7, with 7 bases matching TRBD2. This CDR3 is built from 15 residues. Germline loops: CDR1 SGHNT, CDR2 YYREEE (reference sequence). The J segment lost 5 bases and the V segment lost 0 bases, leaving 8 bases of the junction unmatched. The CDR3 loop is CASSLAGRERHEQYV. The DNA of the CDR3 is TGTGCCAGCAGCTTGGCCGGGCGGGAGAGGCACGAGCAGTACGTC.

The gene calls are TRBV10-2 and TRBJ2-5; TRBD1 aligns across 7 bases. The CDR3 is made up of 15 amino acids. V lost 4 bases and J lost 4; bases outside the gene matches: 9. Germline values: CDR1 WSHSY, CDR2 SAAADI. For the CDR3, the DNA is TGCGCCAGCAGTGCTCGAGGGGGCTTCGGAGAGACCCAGTACTTC. The encoded protein is CASSARGGFGETQYF.

The V and J genes are TRBV5-4 and TRBJ2-1; the match to TRBD2 covers 8 bases. Germline CDR1 is SGHNT and CDR2 is YYREEE (reference sequence). With V trimmed by 3 bases and J by 7 bases, 9 bases remained unmatched. The CDR3 contains 15 residues. The CDR3 loop reads CASSSPGGPGNEQFF. The CDR3 nucleotides are TGTGCCAGCAGCTCTCCGGGGGGGCCGGGGAATGAGCAGTTCTTC.